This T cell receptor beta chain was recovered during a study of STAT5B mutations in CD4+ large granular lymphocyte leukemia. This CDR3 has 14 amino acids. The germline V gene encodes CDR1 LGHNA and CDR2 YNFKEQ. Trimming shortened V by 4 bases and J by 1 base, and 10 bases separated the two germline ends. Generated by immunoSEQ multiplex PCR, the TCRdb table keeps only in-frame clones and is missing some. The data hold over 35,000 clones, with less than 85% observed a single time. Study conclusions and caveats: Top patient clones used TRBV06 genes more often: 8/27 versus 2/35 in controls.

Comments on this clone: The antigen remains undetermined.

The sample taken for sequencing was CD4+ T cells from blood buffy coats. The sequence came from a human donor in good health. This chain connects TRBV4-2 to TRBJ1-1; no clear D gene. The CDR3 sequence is CASSLSARNTEAFF. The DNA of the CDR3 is TGTGCCAGCAGCCTAAGTGCTAGGAACACTGAAGCTTTCTTT.